The clone carrying this T cell receptor beta chain has a handful of counts. Its antigen is not identified. V was clipped by 7 bases and J by 1 base, with 7 bases between them. The CDR3 has 12 amino acids. Profiled with immunoSEQ multiplex PCR; TCRdb holds only in-frame clones, not every one. The sample has under 150,000 clones; approximately 90% are singletons. This entry comes from a study of T cell responses to AZD1222 COVID-19 vaccine. Whole-study findings and limits: The reported proportion of spike-specific TCRs targeting unmutated variant regions was nearly half. Across spike, vaccine-associated CD4 TCRs were found, dominant at 160-218 and 743-854. Most donors were white British and more were female, and clonal diversity was possibly underestimated. Sampling that yielded the repertoires occurred only after the peak T cell response.

The rearrangement uses TRBV12-3 or TRBV12-4 and TRBJ1-1; no firm D call. Sequencing used peripheral blood, obtained on day 0 of AZD1222 vaccination. This sequence originates from an adult in good health. CDR3 bases: TGTGCCAGCACGGGGTGGAACACTGAAGCTTTCTTT. It yields the protein CASTGWNTEAFF.